This TCR beta chain was obtained from a study of blood T cell repertoires in COVID-19. Study at large: Whether acute or convalescent, the COVID-19 samples came from the United States, Italy and Spain. Sources were T cells, B-cell-depleted T cells, or PBMCs; the material itself was cDNA or gDNA.

Trimming pared 2 bases from V and 3 bases from J, leaving 8 bases between. The CDR3 runs 13 residues. CDR1 is SGHRS, CDR2 YFSETQ, per germline. In the original workflow: Quantification of nucleated cells was approximated via reference gene primer amplification. Profiled with immunoSEQ multiplex PCR; TCRdb holds only in-frame clones, not every one. D and trimming come from the DNA, and the V and J calls and clone size come from that table. The sample includes roughly 16,000 clones, 89% of them seen just once. The sequence derives from an older man with acute or convalescent COVID-19. The sample consisted of peripheral blood. This chain links TRBV5-1 with TRBJ1-1; D call uncertain. CDR3 DNA sequence: TGCGCCAGCAGCTTTACAAGTGACACTGAAGCTTTCTTT. Translated: CASSFTSDTEAFF.